One sample yielded the 3 T cell receptor beta chains listed below, sequenced in a study of T cells in pancreatic ductal adenocarcinoma. The selected patients with pancreatic ductal adenocarcinoma had surgery but no neoadjuvant therapy. TCRdb's copy holds only in-frame clones and misses some; the assay was immunoSEQ multiplex PCR. This sample has 15,000 to 20,000 clones, with roughly 86% found just once. The sequenced sample was PBMCs. Receptor source: a human donor with pancreatic ductal adenocarcinoma.

The genes are TRBV28 and TRBJ2-7, with D hard to call. The CDR3 loop spans 14 amino acids. Trimming took off 6 bases at V and 0 bases at J, with 12 bases between the two ends. CDR1 and CDR2 (germline): MDHEN, SYDVKM. The CDR3 region has the DNA TGTGCCAGCAGGGGTATTCCTAGCTCCTACGAGCAGTACTTC. This sequence encodes CASRGIPSSYEQYF.

This sequence joins TRBV27 and TRBJ1-2; D gene uncertain. Trimming took off 5 bases at V and 2 bases at J, with 12 bases between the two ends. CDR3 size: 14 residues. From germline, CDR1 is MNHEY and CDR2 SMNVEV (reference sequence). The CDR3 coding sequence is TGTGCCAGCAGTCCCGGACTGATGAACTATGGCTACACCTTC. This codes for CASSPGLMNYGYTF.

The J gene is TRBJ1-5, the V gene TRBV28; D is unresolved. The germline V gene has CDR1 MDHEN and CDR2 SYDVKM. V gave up 6 bases and J gave up 7 bases, with 16 bases separating them. The CDR3 totals 14 residues. For the CDR3, the DNA is TGTGCCAGCAGCGTGGTAAATAGTTACCAGCCCCAGCATTTT. Its translation: CASSVVNSYQPQHF.